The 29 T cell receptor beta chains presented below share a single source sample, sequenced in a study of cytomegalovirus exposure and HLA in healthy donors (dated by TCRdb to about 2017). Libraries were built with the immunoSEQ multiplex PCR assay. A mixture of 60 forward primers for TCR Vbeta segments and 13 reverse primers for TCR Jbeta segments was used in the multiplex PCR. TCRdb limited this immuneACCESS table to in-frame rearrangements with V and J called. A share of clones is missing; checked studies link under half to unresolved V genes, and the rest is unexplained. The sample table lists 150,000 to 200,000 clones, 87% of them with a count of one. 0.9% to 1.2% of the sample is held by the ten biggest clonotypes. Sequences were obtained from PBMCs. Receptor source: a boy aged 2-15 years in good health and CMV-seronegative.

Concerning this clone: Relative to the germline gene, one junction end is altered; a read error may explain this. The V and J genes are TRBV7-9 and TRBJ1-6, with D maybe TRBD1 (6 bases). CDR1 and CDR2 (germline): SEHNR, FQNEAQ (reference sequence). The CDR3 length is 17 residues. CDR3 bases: TGTTCCAGCAGCTTAGTAGCGCAGGGGACCTTGAGTTCACCCCTCCACTTT. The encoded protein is CSSSLVAQGTLSSPLHF.

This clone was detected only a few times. The CDR3 region has the DNA TGTGCCAGCAGTGGGGACAGGGCCAGCTCCTACGAGCAGTACTTC. The encoded protein is CASSGDRASSYEQYF. The chain carries TRBV6-1 and TRBJ2-7; the match to TRBD1 covers 9 bases. The CDR3 is 15 amino acids. Germline values: CDR1 MNHNS, CDR2 SASEGT. The trim removed 4 bases at V and 0 bases at J, leaving 4 bases unmatched.

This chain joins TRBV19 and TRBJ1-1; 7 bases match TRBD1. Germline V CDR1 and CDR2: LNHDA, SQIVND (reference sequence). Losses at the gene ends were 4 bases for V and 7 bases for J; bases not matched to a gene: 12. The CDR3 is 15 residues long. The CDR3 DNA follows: TGTGCCAGTAGTAGAGATTCGACAGGGCTCAATGAAGCTTTCTTT. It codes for CASSRDSTGLNEAFF.

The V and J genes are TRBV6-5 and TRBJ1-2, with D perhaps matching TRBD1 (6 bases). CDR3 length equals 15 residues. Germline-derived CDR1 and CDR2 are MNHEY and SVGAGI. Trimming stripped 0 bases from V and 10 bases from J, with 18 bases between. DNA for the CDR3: TGTGCCAGCAGTTACTCGATATCCGGGACATCGGACTACACCTTC. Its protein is CASSYSISGTSDYTF.

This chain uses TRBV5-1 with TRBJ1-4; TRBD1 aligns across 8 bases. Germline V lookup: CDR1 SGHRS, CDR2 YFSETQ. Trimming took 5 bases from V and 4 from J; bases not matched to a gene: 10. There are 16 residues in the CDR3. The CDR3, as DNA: TGCGCCAGCAGGAAAGGAACAGGGGGGAGTAATGAAAAACTGTTTTTT. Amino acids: CASRKGTGGSNEKLFF.

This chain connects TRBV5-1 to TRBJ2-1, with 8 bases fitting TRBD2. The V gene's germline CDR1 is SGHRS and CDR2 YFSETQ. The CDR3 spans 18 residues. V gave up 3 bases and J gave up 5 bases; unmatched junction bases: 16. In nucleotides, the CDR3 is TGCGCCAGCAGCTGGGGGCCTGGCGGGAGGCCCGATCACAATGAGCAGTTCTTC. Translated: CASSWGPGGRPDHNEQFF. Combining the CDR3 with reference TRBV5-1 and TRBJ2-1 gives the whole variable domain KAGVTQTPRYLIKTRGQQVTLSCSPISGHRSVSWYQQTPGQGLQFLFEYFSETQRNKGNFPGRFSGRQFSNSRSEMNVSTLELGDSALYLCASSWGPGGRPDHNEQFFGPGTRLTVL.

Here the CDR3 reads CASSQLTDYEQYF. CDR3 nucleotides: TGCGCCAGCAGCCAACTGACAGATTACGAGCAGTACTTC. The V call is TRBV4-1, the J call TRBJ2-7, with a weak D call TRBD1 (5 bases). The CDR3 has 13 amino acids. V lost 2 bases and J lost 4, with 9 bases in between. The germline CDR1 and CDR2 sequences are MGHRA and YSYEKL.

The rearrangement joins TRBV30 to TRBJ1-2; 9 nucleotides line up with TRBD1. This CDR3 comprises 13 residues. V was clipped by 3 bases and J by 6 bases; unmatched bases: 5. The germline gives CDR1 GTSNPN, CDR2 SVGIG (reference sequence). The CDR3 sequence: CAWRGQGVDGYTF. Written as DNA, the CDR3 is TGTGCCTGGAGGGGACAGGGAGTCGATGGCTACACCTTC. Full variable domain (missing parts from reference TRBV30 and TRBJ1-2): SQTIHQWPATLVQPVGSPLSLECTVEGTSNPNLYWYRQAAGRGLQLLFYSVGIGQISSEVPQNLSASRPQDRQFILSSKKLLLSDSGFYLCAWRGQGVDGYTFGSGTRLTVV.

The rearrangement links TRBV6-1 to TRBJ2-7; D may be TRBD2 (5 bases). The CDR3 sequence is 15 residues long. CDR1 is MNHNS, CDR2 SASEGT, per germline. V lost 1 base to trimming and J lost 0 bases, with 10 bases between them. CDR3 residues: CASSEDLASSYEQYF. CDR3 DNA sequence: TGTGCCAGCAGTGAAGACCTAGCAAGCTCCTACGAGCAGTACTTC.

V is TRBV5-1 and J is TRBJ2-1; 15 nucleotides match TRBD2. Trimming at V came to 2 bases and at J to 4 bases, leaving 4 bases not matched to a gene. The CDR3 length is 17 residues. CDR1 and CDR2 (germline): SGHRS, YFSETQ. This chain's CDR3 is CASSLGLAGGNYNEQFF. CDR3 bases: TGCGCCAGCAGCTTAGGACTAGCGGGGGGGAATTACAATGAGCAGTTCTTC.

The chain's CDR3 is CASSQVSEGNYEQYF. CDR3 sequence (DNA): TGCGCCAGCAGCCAAGTCTCCGAGGGCAACTACGAGCAGTACTTC. The chain carries TRBV4-1 and TRBJ2-5, with D tentatively TRBD2 (5 bases). The better agreement between TRBJ2-7 and the DNA end casts doubt on the J call. The CDR3 loop spans 15 amino acids. Germline values: CDR1 MGHRA, CDR2 YSYEKL.

The CDR3 loop reads CASSLNNTAGGEQFF. The CDR3 coding sequence is TGTGCCAGCAGCTTAAATAATACGGCGGGCGGGGAGCAGTTCTTC. V is TRBV7-3 and J is TRBJ2-1; maybe TRBD2 (5 bases). The V end was cut by 1 base, the J end by 10 bases, with 17 bases between. The CDR3 extends over 15 amino acids. From germline, CDR1 is SGHTA and CDR2 FQGTGA.

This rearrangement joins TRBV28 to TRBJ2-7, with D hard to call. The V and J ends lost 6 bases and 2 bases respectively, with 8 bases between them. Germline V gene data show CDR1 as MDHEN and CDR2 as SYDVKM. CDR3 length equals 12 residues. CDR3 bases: TGTGCCAGCAGCCAGCAGGCCTACGAGCAGTACTTC. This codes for CASSQQAYEQYF. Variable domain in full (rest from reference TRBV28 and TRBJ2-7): DVKVTQSSRYLVKRTGEKVFLECVQDMDHENMFWYRQDPGLGLRLIYFSYDVKMKEKGDIPEGYSVSREKKERFSLILESASTNQTSMYLCASSQQAYEQYFGPGTRLTVT.

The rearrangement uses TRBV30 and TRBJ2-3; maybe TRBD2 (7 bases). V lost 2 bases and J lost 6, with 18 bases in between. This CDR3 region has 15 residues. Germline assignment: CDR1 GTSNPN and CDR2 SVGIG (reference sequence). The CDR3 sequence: CAWSRGGGQGDTQYF. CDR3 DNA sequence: TGTGCCTGGAGTAGGGGAGGGGGGCAGGGGGATACGCAGTATTTT.

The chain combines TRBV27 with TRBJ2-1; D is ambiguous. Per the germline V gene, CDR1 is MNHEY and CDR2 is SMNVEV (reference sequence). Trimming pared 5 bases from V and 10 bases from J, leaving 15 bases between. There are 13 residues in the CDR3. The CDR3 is CASSLTNPVEQFF. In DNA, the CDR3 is TGTGCCAGCAGTCTAACCAACCCGGTGGAGCAGTTCTTC.

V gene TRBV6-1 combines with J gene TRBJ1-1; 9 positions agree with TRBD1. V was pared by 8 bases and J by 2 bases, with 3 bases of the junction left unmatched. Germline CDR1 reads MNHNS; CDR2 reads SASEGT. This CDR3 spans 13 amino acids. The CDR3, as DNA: TGTGCCAGCGCGGACAGGGGTAACACTGAAGCTTTCTTT. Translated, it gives CASADRGNTEAFF.

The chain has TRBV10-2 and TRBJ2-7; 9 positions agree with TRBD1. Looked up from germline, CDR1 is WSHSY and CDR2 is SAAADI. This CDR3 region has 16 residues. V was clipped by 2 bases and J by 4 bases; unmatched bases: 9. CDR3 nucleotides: TGCGCCAGCAGTGAGCCATCCGGGACAGGGAGATACGAGCAGTACTTC. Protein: CASSEPSGTGRYEQYF.

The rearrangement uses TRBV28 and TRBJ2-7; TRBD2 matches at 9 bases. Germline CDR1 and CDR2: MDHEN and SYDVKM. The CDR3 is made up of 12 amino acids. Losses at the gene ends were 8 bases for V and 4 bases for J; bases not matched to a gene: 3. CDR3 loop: CASQREVYEQYF. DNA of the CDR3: TGTGCCAGCCAGCGGGAGGTTTACGAGCAGTACTTC.

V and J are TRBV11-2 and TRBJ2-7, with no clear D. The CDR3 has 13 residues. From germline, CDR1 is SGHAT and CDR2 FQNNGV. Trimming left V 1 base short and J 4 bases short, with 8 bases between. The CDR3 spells CASSLGTDYEQYF. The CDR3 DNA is TGTGCCAGCAGCTTAGGTACTGATTACGAGCAGTACTTC.

For the CDR3, the DNA is TGCGCCAGCAGCTTGGGGGACAGCCTAAGATACAATGAGCAGTTCTTC. Translated: CASSLGDSLRYNEQFF. The chain is built from TRBV5-1 and TRBJ2-1; 7 nucleotides agree with TRBD1. Trimming removed 0 bases from V and 4 bases from J; junction bases left unmatched: 7. Germline V CDR1 and CDR2: SGHRS, YFSETQ. CDR3 size: 16 residues.

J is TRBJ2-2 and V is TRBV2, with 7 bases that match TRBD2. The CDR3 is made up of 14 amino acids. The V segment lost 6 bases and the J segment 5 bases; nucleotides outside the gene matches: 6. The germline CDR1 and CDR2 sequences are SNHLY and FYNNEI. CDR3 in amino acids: CASRLAGNTGELFF. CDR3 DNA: TGTGCCAGCAGATTAGCGGGTAATACCGGGGAGCTGTTTTTT.

The CDR3 nucleotides read TGTGCCAGCAGCCCCAGAGGATCCTACGAGCAGTACTTC. It encodes CASSPRGSYEQYF. The chain carries TRBV14 and TRBJ2-7; no definite D call. Germline loops: CDR1 SGHDN, CDR2 FVKESK. V shed 4 bases and J shed 1 base, with 8 bases lying between them. The CDR3 is 13 residues long. Together with reference TRBV14 and TRBJ2-7, the CDR3 gives the full variable domain: EAGVTQFPSHSVIEKGQTVTLRCDPISGHDNLYWYRRVMGKEIKFLLHFVKESKQDESGMPNNRFLAERTGGTYSTLKVQPAELEDSGVYFCASSPRGSYEQYFGPGTRLTVT.

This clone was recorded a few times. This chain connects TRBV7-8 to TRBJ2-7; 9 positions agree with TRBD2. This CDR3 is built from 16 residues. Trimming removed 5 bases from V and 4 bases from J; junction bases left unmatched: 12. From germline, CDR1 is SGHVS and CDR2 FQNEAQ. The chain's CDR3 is CASSPRRAGGTYEQYF. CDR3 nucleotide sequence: TGTGCCAGCAGCCCCCGGAGAGCGGGAGGAACATACGAGCAGTACTTC.

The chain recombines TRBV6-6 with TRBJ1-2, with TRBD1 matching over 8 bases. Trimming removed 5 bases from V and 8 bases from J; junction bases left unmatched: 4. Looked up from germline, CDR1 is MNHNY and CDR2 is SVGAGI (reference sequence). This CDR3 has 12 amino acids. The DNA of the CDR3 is TGTGCCAGCAGTCTGACAGGGGAGGGCTACACCTTC. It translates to CASSLTGEGYTF.

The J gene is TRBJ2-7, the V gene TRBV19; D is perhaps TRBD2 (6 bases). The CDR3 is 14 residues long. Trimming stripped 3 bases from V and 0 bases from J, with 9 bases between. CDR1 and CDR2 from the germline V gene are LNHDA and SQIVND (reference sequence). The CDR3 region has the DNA TGTGCCAGTAGTATTGCGGGAAGCTCCTACGAGCAGTACTTC. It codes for CASSIAGSSYEQYF.

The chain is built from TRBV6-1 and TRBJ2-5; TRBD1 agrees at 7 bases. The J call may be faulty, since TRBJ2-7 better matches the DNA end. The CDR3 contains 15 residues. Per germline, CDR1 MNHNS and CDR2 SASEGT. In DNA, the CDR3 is TGTGCCAGCAGTCTAAAATCCGGGACAGCTCCCGAGCAGTACTTC. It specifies CASSLKSGTAPEQYF.

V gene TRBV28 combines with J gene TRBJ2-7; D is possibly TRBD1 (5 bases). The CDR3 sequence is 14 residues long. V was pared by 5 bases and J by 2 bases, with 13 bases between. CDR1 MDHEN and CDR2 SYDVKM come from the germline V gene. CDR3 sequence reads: CASSTTGSTYEQYF. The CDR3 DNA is TGTGCCAGCAGTACAACAGGTAGTACCTACGAGCAGTACTTC.

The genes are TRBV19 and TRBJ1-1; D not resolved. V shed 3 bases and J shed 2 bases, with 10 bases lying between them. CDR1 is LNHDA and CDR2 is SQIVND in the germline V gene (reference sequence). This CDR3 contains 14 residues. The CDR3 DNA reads TGTGCCAGTAGTATTGCGGGTTCCAACACTGAAGCTTTCTTT. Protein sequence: CASSIAGSNTEAFF.

CDR3 in DNA: TGCAGCGTTCAGGGATTGGATGGCTACACCTTC. This encodes CSVQGLDGYTF. The gene calls are TRBV29-1 and TRBJ1-2; tentatively, D is TRBD1 (5 bases). The germline V gene encodes CDR1 SQVTM and CDR2 ANQGSEA. V shed 5 bases and J shed 6 bases, with 10 bases lying between them. This CDR3 has 11 amino acids.